What follows are 17 T cell receptor beta chains derived from one specimen sequenced in a study of CD8+ T cells in alopecia areata. RNA was isolated and reverse transcribed to cDNA, the sequencing template. Clones were read by immunoSEQ multiplex PCR, and TCRdb kept only the in-frame ones, dropping some. The sample shows about 120,000 clones, roughly two fifths of them seen only once. Sequenced input: CD4+ T cells sorted from blood. These receptor sequences come from a human donor with alopecia areata.

This chain joins TRBV25-1 and TRBJ1-1; no clear D. V was clipped by 3 bases and J by 5 bases, with 7 bases between them. This CDR3 has 12 amino acids. Germline V gene sequence: CDR1 MGHDK, CDR2 SYGVNS. The CDR3 DNA is TGTGCCAGCAGTGAGAGGACGACTGAAGCTTTCTTT. Amino acid sequence: CASSERTTEAFF.

This chain links TRBV28 with TRBJ2-2, with a weak D call TRBD2 (5 bases). Germline CDR1 and CDR2: MDHEN and SYDVKM. This CDR3 contains 15 residues. The V gene lost 2 bases and the J gene lost 9 bases, with 16 bases spanning the gap. The CDR3 loop is CASSLKPAVGRELFF. DNA for the CDR3: TGTGCCAGCAGTTTAAAGCCTGCCGTCGGGAGGGAGCTGTTTTTT.

This clone was found a few times. J is TRBJ1-2 and V is TRBV29-1; D is ambiguous. CDR3 length: 14 residues. Germline CDR1 is SQVTM and CDR2 is ANQGSEA. The V gene lost 3 bases and the J gene lost 0 bases, with 11 bases spanning the gap. The CDR3, as DNA: TGCAGCGTTGATAAGTCAAAAGCTAACTATGGCTACACCTTC. Translating it yields CSVDKSKANYGYTF.

The sample holds a few counts of this clone. The chain combines TRBV11-2 with TRBJ1-2; D is uncertain. The germline V gene encodes CDR1 SGHAT and CDR2 FQNNGV. Trimming cost V 4 bases and J 5 bases, with 17 bases left between them. The CDR3 extends over 15 amino acids. CDR3 DNA sequence: TGTGCCAGCAGCTCTTGGCGTTCGGGGATTTATGGCTACACCTTC. Its translation: CASSSWRSGIYGYTF.

This clone has more than one count but fewer than ten. CDR3 bases: TGTGCCAGCAGTTACTCCCGGGGACGCACAGATACGCAGTATTTT. It specifies CASSYSRGRTDTQYF. The rearrangement uses TRBV6-5 and TRBJ2-3; the D gene could be TRBD1 or TRBD2 (5 bases each). V shed 0 bases and J shed 1 base, with 8 bases lying between them. The germline V gene has CDR1 MNHEY and CDR2 SVGAGI. The CDR3 consists of 15 residues.

The chain combines TRBV6-6 with TRBJ2-7; D remains ambiguous. The CDR3 is made up of 11 amino acids. Looked up from germline, CDR1 is MNHNY and CDR2 is SVGAGI (reference sequence). V shed 5 bases and J shed 6 bases, with 8 bases lying between them. The CDR3 loop is CASSAVAEQYF. In DNA, the CDR3 is TGTGCCAGCAGTGCGGTCGCCGAGCAGTACTTC.

This clone was picked up a small number of times. V is TRBV29-1 and J is TRBJ2-5; either TRBD1 or TRBD2 may fit D (5 bases each). Trimming pared 2 bases from V and 1 base from J, leaving 8 bases between. Per the germline V gene, CDR1 is SQVTM and CDR2 is ANQGSEA. CDR3 size: 13 residues. In DNA, the CDR3 is TGCAGCGTTGAACGGGGCATCCAAGAGACCCAGTACTTC. It specifies CSVERGIQETQYF.

In its sample, this clone was seen a few times. The chain links TRBV29-1 to TRBJ1-1, with 9 bases aligning to TRBD1. Germline CDR1 and CDR2: SQVTM and ANQGSEA. This CDR3 spans 14 amino acids. V was pared by 2 bases and J by 12 bases, with 13 bases of the junction left unmatched. Written as DNA, the CDR3 is TGCAGCGTTGAACTCGCCCGGGGACAGGGCCTAACTTTCTTT. Translation gives CSVELARGQGLTFF.

This clone was counted only a few times. V gene TRBV27 combines with J gene TRBJ1-1; no reliable D call. Trimming pared 7 bases from V and 8 bases from J, leaving 11 bases between. The CDR3 is 11 amino acids. Germline assignment: CDR1 MNHEY and CDR2 SMNVEV (reference sequence). The CDR3 coding sequence is TGTGCCAGCACCGGGTTCGGGGAAGCTTTCTTT. Protein sequence: CASTGFGEAFF.

This clone has only a few counts. The chain has TRBV28 and TRBJ2-1; TRBD2 is a possible D gene (7 bases). CDR1 is MDHEN, CDR2 SYDVKM, per germline. The CDR3 is 15 amino acids. The V end was cut by 0 bases, the J end by 9 bases, with 15 bases between. This CDR3 is CASSLWAGEGGEQFF. CDR3 coding DNA: TGTGCCAGCAGTTTATGGGCGGGAGAGGGGGGTGAGCAGTTCTTC.

The chain couples TRBV5-6 to TRBJ1-2; D unclear. V dropped 1 base and J dropped 4 bases, with 11 bases sitting between them. The V gene's germline CDR1 is SGHDT and CDR2 YYEEEE. The CDR3 covers 14 residues. CDR3 in DNA: TGTGCCAGCAGCTTGTACGGGTATGGCTATGGCTACACCTTC. This encodes CASSLYGYGYGYTF.

The chain couples TRBV23-1 to TRBJ1-1; unclear D gene. TRBV23-1 is an ORF; its function is uncertain. V lost 8 bases, J lost 5 bases, and 12 bases lay in between. The CDR3 length is 12 residues. CDR3 in amino acids: CASSPPWTEAFF. Written as DNA, the CDR3 is TGCGCCAGCTCTCCTCCCTGGACTGAAGCTTTCTTT.

This clone occurred a few times. The chain employs TRBV28 and TRBJ2-7; D unclear. Trimming took off 8 bases at V and 0 bases at J, with 11 bases between the two ends. The CDR3 contains 13 residues. Germline V gene data show CDR1 as MDHEN and CDR2 as SYDVKM. The CDR3, as DNA: TGTGCCAGCTCAGCCGAATTCTCCTACGAGCAGTACTTC. Translated, it gives CASSAEFSYEQYF.

The chain uses TRBV30 and TRBJ2-5, with 10 bases that match TRBD2. This CDR3 is 15 amino acids long. Germline V gene sequence: CDR1 GTSNPN, CDR2 SVGIG (reference sequence). J gave up 1 base and V 2 bases, and 4 bases lay outside the gene matches. The CDR3 region is CAWSSGLAVQETQYF. CDR3 DNA: TGTGCCTGGAGTTCCGGACTAGCGGTCCAAGAGACCCAGTACTTC.

V and J are TRBV7-9 and TRBJ2-7, with 7 bases fitting TRBD2. This CDR3 has 15 residues. After removal of 2 bases from V and 3 bases from J, the junction contained 7 bases not matched to a gene. Germline CDR1 and CDR2: SEHNR and FQNEAQ (reference sequence). The CDR3 DNA sequence: TGTGCCAGCAGCTTACTTAGCGGGTTTGTCTACGAGCAGTACTTC. Its protein product is CASSLLSGFVYEQYF.

The V call is TRBV6-5, the J call TRBJ2-7, with D possibly being TRBD1 (7 bases). V was clipped by 2 bases and J by 8 bases, with 19 bases between them. CDR1 is MNHEY and CDR2 is SVGAGI in the germline V gene. The CDR3 spans 15 residues. CDR3: CASSYGGTAPLQQYF. Here the CDR3 DNA reads TGTGCCAGCAGTTACGGGGGGACAGCTCCACTTCAGCAGTACTTC.

This clone has a handful of counts. This chain joins TRBV19 and TRBJ1-1; tentatively, D is TRBD1 (5 bases). CDR1 is LNHDA and CDR2 is SQIVND in the germline V gene (reference sequence). V was clipped by 7 bases and J by 4 bases, with 19 bases between them. There are 15 residues in the CDR3. CDR3 nucleotide sequence: TGTGCCAGTACTACTCAGGGTTATCTGAGCACTGAAGCTTTCTTT. Amino acid sequence: CASTTQGYLSTEAFF.